Listed here is a single TCR beta chain. Its antigen is not yet known. Base qualities are not recorded, but no much larger clone differs from it by a single base. The germline V gene yields MNHEY for CDR1 and SVGEGT for CDR2. Trimming costs V 1 base and J 4 bases, and their ends lie 14 bases apart. The CDR3 spans 16 residues, from the cysteine through the phenylalanine. Only the CDR3 region is kept as DNA, spanning 48 bases read in frame from base 1. This entry is derived from a study of blood T cell repertoires in COVID-19 (TCRdb year 2020). For context, the study as a whole: Samples from collaborators originated in the United States, Italy and Spain and spanned both the acute and convalescent phases of COVID-19. The prospective study material was composed of cDNA or gDNA derived from T cells, B-cell-depleted T cells, or PBMCs. The dataset comprised deeply sampled blood TCRbeta repertoires from subjects exposed to, actively infected with, or recovered from COVID-19. A freely available public database, intended as a resource for researchers studying the immune response to SARS-CoV-2, is where the repertoires were released. Samples were obtained from the ongoing ImmuneRACE study (first 160 participants) and from about 1,300 subjects provided by 6 global collaborators. A de-identified subject ID, COVID-19 status, age in years and sex were almost always included in the sample metadata. HLA class I and class II types, where available, came from metadata supplied by the sample provider rather than from assay-based typing. Summary of the overall study and its limitations: The quantity of clinical and demographic metadata differed by source and by participant and was supplied without curation.

The immunoSEQ Assay, a bias-controlled multiplex PCR, was used to amplify TCRbeta CDR3 regions from genomic DNA. As for the original processing: Within the assay, amplification of reference gene primers was used to estimate how many nucleated cells each sample contained. To quantify the absolute abundance of each unique TCRbeta CDR3 rearrangement, sequence reads were collapsed and filtered. For each sample, productive Simpson clonality was calculated by taking the square root of Simpson's diversity index across productive rearrangements. TCRdb limited this immuneACCESS table to in-frame rearrangements with V and J called. A share of clones is missing; checked studies link under half to unresolved V genes, and the rest is unexplained. V and J calls plus clone size are reproduced from that table; the DNA served to infer D and trimming. Here the sample has over 100,000 clones; approximately 78% occur a single time. The ten largest clones add up to 7.9% of the sample.

Whole blood was collected in K2EDTA tubes by collaborating institutions according to the institutions' own protocols. For TCRbeta analysis, collaborators shipped samples in one of three forms: frozen whole blood, isolated PBMCs, or DNA extracted from either of those sample types. This clonotype was obtained from an older man with acute or convalescent COVID-19. The sample taken for sequencing was peripheral blood. This chain joins TRBV6-2 or TRBV6-3 to TRBJ1-5; TRBD1 is a weak D gene call, 5 bases matching. In nucleotide form, the sequence is TGTGCCAGCAGTTACTTTAGGGACGGGGGAAATCAGCCCCAGCATTTT. It codes for CASSYFRDGGNQPQHF.